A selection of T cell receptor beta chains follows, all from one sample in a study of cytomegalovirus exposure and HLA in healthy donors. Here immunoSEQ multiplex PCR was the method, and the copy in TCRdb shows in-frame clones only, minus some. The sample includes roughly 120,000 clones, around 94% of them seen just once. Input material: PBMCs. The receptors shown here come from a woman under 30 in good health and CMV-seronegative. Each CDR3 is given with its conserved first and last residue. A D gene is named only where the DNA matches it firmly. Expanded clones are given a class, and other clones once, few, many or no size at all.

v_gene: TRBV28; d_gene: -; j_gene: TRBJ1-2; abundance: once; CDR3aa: CASSLRDTNYGYTF; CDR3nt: TGTGCCAGCAGTTTGAGGGACACCAACTATGGCTACACCTTC
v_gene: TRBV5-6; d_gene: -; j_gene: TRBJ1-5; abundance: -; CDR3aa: CASSPASQPPRPQHF; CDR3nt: TGTGCCAGCAGCCCGGCCTCGCAGCCTCCTAGGCCCCAGCATTTT
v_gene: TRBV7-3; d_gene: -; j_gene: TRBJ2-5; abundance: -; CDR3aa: CASSLYGDSKETQYF; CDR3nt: TGTGCCAGCAGCTTATACGGAGACAGTAAAGAGACCCAGTACTTC
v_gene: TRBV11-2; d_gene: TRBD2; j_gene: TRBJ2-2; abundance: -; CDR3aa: CASSSRLAGLGANTGELFF; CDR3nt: TGTGCCAGCAGCTCAAGACTAGCGGGACTGGGAGCGAACACCGGGGAGCTGTTTTTT
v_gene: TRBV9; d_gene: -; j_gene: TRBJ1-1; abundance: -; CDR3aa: CASSETSDTEAFF; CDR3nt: TGTGCCAGCAGCGAAACGTCGGACACTGAAGCTTTCTTT
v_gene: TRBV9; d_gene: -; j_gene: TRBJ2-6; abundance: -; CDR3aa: CASSVERAGANVLTF; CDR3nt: TGTGCCAGCAGCGTAGAACGAGCAGGGGCCAACGTCCTGACTTTC
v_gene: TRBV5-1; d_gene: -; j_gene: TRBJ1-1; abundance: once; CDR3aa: CASSWNGGGTEAFF; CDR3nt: TGCGCCAGCAGCTGGAACGGGGGGGGCACTGAAGCTTTCTTT
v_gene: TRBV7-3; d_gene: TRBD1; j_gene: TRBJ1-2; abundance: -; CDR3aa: CASSLEGTGGYTF; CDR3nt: TGTGCCAGCAGCTTAGAAGGGACAGGCGGCTACACCTTC
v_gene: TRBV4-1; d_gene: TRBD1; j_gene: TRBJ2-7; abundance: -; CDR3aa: CASSQPVRTGTSYEQYF; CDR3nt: TGCGCCAGCAGCCAACCGGTTCGGACAGGGACTTCCTACGAGCAGTACTTC
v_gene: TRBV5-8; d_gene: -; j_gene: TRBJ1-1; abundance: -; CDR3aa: CASSPQWGSGNTEAFF; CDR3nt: TGTGCCAGCAGCCCCCAGTGGGGCTCTGGGAACACTGAAGCTTTCTTT
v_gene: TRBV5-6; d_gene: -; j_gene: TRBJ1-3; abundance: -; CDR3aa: CASSFSPTDSGNTIYF; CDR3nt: TGTGCCAGCAGCTTTTCCCCGACAGACTCTGGAAACACCATATATTTT
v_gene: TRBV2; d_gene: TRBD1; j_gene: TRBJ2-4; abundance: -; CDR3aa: CASERGTGDDIQYF; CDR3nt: TGTGCCAGTGAAAGGGGGACAGGGGATGACATTCAGTACTTC
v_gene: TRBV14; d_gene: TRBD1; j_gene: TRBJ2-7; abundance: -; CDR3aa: CASSRDRTYEQYF; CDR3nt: TGTGCCAGCAGCAGGGACAGAACCTACGAGCAGTACTTC
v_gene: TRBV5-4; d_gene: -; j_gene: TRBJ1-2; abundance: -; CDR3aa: CASTPRATVSNYGYTF; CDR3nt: TGTGCCAGCACCCCGCGCGCAACGGTGTCTAACTATGGCTACACCTTC
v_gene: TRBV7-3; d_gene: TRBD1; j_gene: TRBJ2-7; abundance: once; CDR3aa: CASSPTGQGWGKVEQYF; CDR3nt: TGTGCCAGCAGCCCAACGGGACAGGGGTGGGGGAAGGTTGAGCAGTACTTC
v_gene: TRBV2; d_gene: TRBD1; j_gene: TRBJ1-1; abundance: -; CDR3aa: CASGRDSYTEAFF; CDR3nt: TGTGCCAGCGGAAGGGACAGTTACACTGAAGCTTTCTTT
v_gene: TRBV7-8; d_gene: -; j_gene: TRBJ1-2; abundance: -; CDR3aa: CASSLWVTGEAYGYTF; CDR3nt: TGTGCCAGCAGCTTGTGGGTTACGGGGGAAGCCTATGGCTACACCTTC
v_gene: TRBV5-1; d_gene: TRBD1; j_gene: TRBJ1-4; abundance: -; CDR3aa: CASSLGTRGREEKLFF; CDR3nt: TGCGCCAGCAGCTTGGGGACCAGGGGGCGCGAAGAAAAACTGTTTTTT
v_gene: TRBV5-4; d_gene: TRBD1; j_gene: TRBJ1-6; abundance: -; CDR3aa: CASRQWTGSSPLHF; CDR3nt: TGTGCCAGCAGACAATGGACAGGGAGCTCACCCCTCCACTTT
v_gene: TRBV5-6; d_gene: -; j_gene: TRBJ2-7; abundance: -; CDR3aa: CASSLVGAQAYEQYF; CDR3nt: TGTGCCAGCAGCTTGGTTGGGGCGCAGGCCTACGAGCAGTACTTC